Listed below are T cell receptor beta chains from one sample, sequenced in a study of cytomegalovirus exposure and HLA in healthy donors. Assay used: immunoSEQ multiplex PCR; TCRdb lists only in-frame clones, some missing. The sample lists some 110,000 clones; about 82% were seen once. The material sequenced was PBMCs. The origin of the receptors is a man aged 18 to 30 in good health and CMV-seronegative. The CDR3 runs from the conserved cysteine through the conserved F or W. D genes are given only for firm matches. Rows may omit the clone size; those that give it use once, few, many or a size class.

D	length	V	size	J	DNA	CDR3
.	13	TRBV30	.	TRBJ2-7	TGTGCCTGGAGCCTCGAGGGATACTACGAGCAGTACTTC	CAWSLEGYYEQYF
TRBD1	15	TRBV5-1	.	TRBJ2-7	TGCGCCAGCAGCTCCCTCGGGACAGGAACCTACGAGCAGTACTTC	CASSSLGTGTYEQYF
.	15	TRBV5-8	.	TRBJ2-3	TGTGCCAGCAGCTTGGCCGGGGTCATGGCAGATACGCAGTATTTT	CASSLAGVMADTQYF
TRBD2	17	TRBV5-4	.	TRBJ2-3	TGTGCCAGCAGCTTGAAGCGGGAGGAAGCTGGGACAGATACGCAGTATTTT	CASSLKREEAGTDTQYF
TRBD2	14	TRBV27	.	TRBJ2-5	TGTGCCAGCAGTTTACTAGCGGGGGTAGAGACCCAGTACTTC	CASSLLAGVETQYF
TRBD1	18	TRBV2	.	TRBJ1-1	TGTGCCAGCAGTGAAGTTGGTGGGACAGGGTGGGGGAACACTGAAGCTTTCTTT	CASSEVGGTGWGNTEAFF
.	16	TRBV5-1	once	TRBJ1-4	TGCGCCAGCAGCTTGGGAGGGTCTGCAACTAATGAAAAACTGTTTTTT	CASSLGGSATNEKLFF
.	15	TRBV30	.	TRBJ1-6	TGTGCCTGGTGCGGGACGAGCTCCTATAATTCACCCCTCCACTTT	CAWCGTSSYNSPLHF
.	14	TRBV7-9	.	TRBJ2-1	TGTGCCAGCAGCCCCCGTCTGACTAGCAATGAGCAGTTCTTC	CASSPRLTSNEQFF
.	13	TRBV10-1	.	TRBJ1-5	TGCGCCAGCAGTGAGCAGGGCAATCAGCCCCAGCATTTT	CASSEQGNQPQHF
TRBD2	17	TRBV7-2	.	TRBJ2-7	TGTGCCAGCAGCTTACGGCCCACTAGCGGGAGTTTCTACGAGCAGTACTTC	CASSLRPTSGSFYEQYF
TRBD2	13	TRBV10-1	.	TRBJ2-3	TGCGCCAGCAAACTAGCGGGATCAGATACGCAGTATTTT	CASKLAGSDTQYF
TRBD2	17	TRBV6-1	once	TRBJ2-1	TGTGCCAGCAGTGGCCTACCGAGCGGGGGGCGGTACAATGAGCAGTTCTTC	CASSGLPSGGRYNEQFF
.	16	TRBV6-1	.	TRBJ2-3	TGTGCCAGCAGTGAAGCTGACTTGTCTAGCACAGATACGCAGTATTTT	CASSEADLSSTDTQYF
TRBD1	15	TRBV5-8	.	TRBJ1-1	TGTGCCAGCAGCTTGGCAGGGGGCCTGAACACTGAAGCTTTCTTT	CASSLAGGLNTEAFF
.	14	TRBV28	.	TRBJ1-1	TGTGCCAGCAGTTTGGGGCGCAAGAACACTGAAGCTTTCTTT	CASSLGRKNTEAFF
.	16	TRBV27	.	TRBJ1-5	TGTGCCAGCAGTTCATGGGGAGGCCTTAGCAATCAGCCCCAGCATTTT	CASSSWGGLSNQPQHF
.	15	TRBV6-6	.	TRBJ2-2	TGTGCCAGCAGTTACGGACAGCTTGGCACCGGGGAGCTGTTTTTT	CASSYGQLGTGELFF
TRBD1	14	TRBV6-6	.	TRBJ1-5	TGTGCCAGCAGATCACCGGGACAGCTCACTCCCCAGCATTTT	CASRSPGQLTPQHF
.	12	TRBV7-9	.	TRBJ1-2	TGTGCCAGCAACGAGGCGTCCTATGGCTACACCTTC	CASNEASYGYTF
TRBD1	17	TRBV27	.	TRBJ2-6	TGTGCCAGCAGTCCAGGGACAGGGGTCTCTGGGGCCAACGTCCTGACTTTC	CASSPGTGVSGANVLTF
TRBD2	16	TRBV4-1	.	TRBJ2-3	TGCGCCAGCAGCTGGGAAGTCACGGGGGGGGCAGATACGCAGTATTTT	CASSWEVTGGADTQYF
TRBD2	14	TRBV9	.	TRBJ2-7	TGTGCCAGCAGCGTAGGGCTAGCGGACACCGAGCAGTACTTC	CASSVGLADTEQYF
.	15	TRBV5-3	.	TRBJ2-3	TGTGCCAGAAGCTTTGCCGGGGATAGCACAGATACGCAGTATTTT	CARSFAGDSTDTQYF
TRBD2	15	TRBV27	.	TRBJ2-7	TGTGCCAGCGGACCGGGACTAGCGGCCTCCTACGAGCAGTACTTC	CASGPGLAASYEQYF
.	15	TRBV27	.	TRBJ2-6	TGTGCCAGCAGTTCCCACGGCTCTGGGGCCAACGTCCTGACTTTC	CASSSHGSGANVLTF
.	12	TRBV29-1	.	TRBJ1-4	TGCAGCGTTGAGGCAGGGAATGAAAAACTGTTTTTT	CSVEAGNEKLFF
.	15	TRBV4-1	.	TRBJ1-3	TGCGCCAGCAGCCAAGTCGCAGGGGACGGAAACACCATATATTTT	CASSQVAGDGNTIYF
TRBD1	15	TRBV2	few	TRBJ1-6	TGTGCCAGCACTGGCCCGGGACAGCTCAATTCACCCCTCCACTTT	CASTGPGQLNSPLHF
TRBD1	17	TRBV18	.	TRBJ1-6	TGTGCCAGCTCACCTGGCGGGGACAGTCCGCTTCGCTCACCCCTCCACTTT	CASSPGGDSPLRSPLHF
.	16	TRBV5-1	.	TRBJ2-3	TGCGCCAGCAGCATGGATGGACTGGGGGGAGCAGATACGCAGTATTTT	CASSMDGLGGADTQYF
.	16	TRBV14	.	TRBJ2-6	TGTGCCAGCAGCCCAGGGGCGTGGTCTGGGGCCAACGTCCTGACTTTC	CASSPGAWSGANVLTF
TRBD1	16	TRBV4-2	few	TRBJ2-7	TGTGCCAGCAGCCAAGAAGGGGGCCTCAGCTCCTACGAGCAGTACTTC	CASSQEGGLSSYEQYF
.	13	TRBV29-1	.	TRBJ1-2	TGCAGCGTCGATGAGGGGGACGGCGGTGGCTACACCTTC	CSVDEGDGGGYTF
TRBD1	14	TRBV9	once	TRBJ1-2	TGTGCCAGCAGCGTCCGGGACAGGGTGGAAGGCTACACCTTC	CASSVRDRVEGYTF
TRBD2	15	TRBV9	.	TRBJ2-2	TGTGCCAGCAGCGGCGGACTAGGCGCGACCGGGGAGCTGTTTTTT	CASSGGLGATGELFF
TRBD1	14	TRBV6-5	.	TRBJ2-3	TGTGCCAGCATCGGGACAGGGACAACAGATACGCAGTATTTT	CASIGTGTTDTQYF
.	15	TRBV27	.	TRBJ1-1	TGTGCCAGCAGTTTATCGGCAGAGGTGAACACTGAAGCTTTCTTT	CASSLSAEVNTEAFF
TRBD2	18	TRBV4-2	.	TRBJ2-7	TGTGCCAGCAGCCAAGAGGTTAGCGGGCCCACGCTTAGGCACGAGCAGTACTTC	CASSQEVSGPTLRHEQYF
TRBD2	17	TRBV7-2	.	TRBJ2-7	TGTGCCAGCAGCTTAGCTAGCGGGGGGACCTCCTCCTACGAGCAGTACTTC	CASSLASGGTSSYEQYF
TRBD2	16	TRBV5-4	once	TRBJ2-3	TGTGCCAGCAGCTTTATCGGGAGGCAAGGGGCAGATACGCAGTATTTT	CASSFIGRQGADTQYF
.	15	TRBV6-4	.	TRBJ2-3	TGTGCCAGCAGTGATTCTGGACTTTACACAGATACGCAGTATTTT	CASSDSGLYTDTQYF